One sample yielded the 16 T cell receptor beta chains listed below, sequenced in a study of CD8 T cells in Susac syndrome. Random hexamers served to reverse transcribe about 0.5 to 1 ug RNA. TCRdb re-called the immunoSEQ multiplex PCR reads through MiXCR, storing one row per CDR3 protein. In the table there are approximately 130,000 distinct CDR3 sequences, 94% of which are singletons. The sequenced material came from CD4+ T cells from PBMCs. The source is a human donor in good health.

With regard to this clonotype: The junction does not match germline at one end; this may be a read error. This rearrangement joins TRBV4-2 to TRBJ2-1; 10 bases map to TRBD2. The CDR3 consists of 15 residues. Germline CDR1 and CDR2: LGHNA and YNFKEQ. This CDR3 reads CASSQEGASGRHRIF. CDR3 bases: TGTGCCAGCAGCCAAGAAGGTGCTAGCGGGAGACACCGGATCTTC.

The chain recombines TRBV18 with TRBJ2-7; 13 nucleotides line up with TRBD2. V was clipped by 6 bases and J by 5 bases; unmatched bases: 7. Looked up from germline, CDR1 is KGHSH and CDR2 is LQKENI. The CDR3 runs to 15 residues. The CDR3 spells CASSPGLAGVNEQYF. In DNA, the CDR3 is TGTGCCAGCTCCCCAGGACTAGCGGGAGTTAACGAGCAGTACTTC.

The V call is TRBV7-2, the J call TRBJ2-5; D is unresolved. V was clipped by 1 base and J by 2 bases, with 8 bases between them. The CDR3 covers 14 residues. Germline assignment: CDR1 SGHTA and CDR2 FQGNSA. The CDR3 DNA reads TGTGCCAGCAGCTTAGGGACCCCGCAAGAGACCCAGTACTTC. Encoded protein: CASSLGTPQETQYF.

This chain joins TRBV15 and TRBJ2-7, with D possibly matching TRBD2 (6 bases). V dropped 5 bases and J dropped 1 base, with 12 bases sitting between them. The germline V gene encodes CDR1 LNHNV and CDR2 YYDKDF (reference sequence). CDR3 size: 14 residues. As DNA, the CDR3 is TGTGCCACCAGCGGAACCGGGACTTCCTACGAGCAGTACTTC. This gives the protein CATSGTGTSYEQYF.

The chain is built from TRBV20-1 and TRBJ2-3; tentatively, D is TRBD1 (6 bases). The V end lost 6 bases, the J end lost 5 bases, and 12 bases lay between the germline ends. The CDR3 has 12 amino acids. Germline CDR1 reads DFQATT; CDR2 reads SNEGSKA (reference sequence). CDR3 coding DNA: TGCAGTGCCCAGGGGTCCGAAGATACGCAGTATTTT. Its translation is CSAQGSEDTQYF.

J is TRBJ1-5 and V is TRBV7-9; D uncertain. The germline CDR1 and CDR2 sequences are SEHNR and FQNEAQ (reference sequence). The CDR3 extends over 12 amino acids. The V gene lost 3 bases and the J gene lost 5 bases, with 5 bases spanning the gap. The chain's CDR3 is CASSFGDQPQHF. The CDR3 nucleotides read TGTGCCAGCAGCTTTGGGGATCAGCCCCAGCATTTT.

The chain joins TRBV5-1 to TRBJ2-7; 8 bases are shared with TRBD2. CDR3 length equals 14 residues. CDR1 is SGHRS, CDR2 YFSETQ, per germline. With V trimmed by 3 bases and J by 5 bases, 7 bases remained unmatched. CDR3 residues: CASSSGLGGDEQYF. Here the CDR3 DNA reads TGCGCCAGCAGCTCAGGGCTCGGGGGGGACGAGCAGTACTTC.

This clonotype was observed once. V usage is TRBV27 and J usage is TRBJ1-1, with 9 bases fitting TRBD1. V lost 8 bases, J lost 4 bases, and 11 bases stayed unmatched. Germline assignment: CDR1 MNHEY and CDR2 SMNVEV (reference sequence). The length of the CDR3 is 15 residues. CDR3 sequence: CASSNGDRAATEAFF. The CDR3, as DNA: TGTGCCAGCTCAAATGGGGACAGGGCGGCCACTGAAGCTTTCTTT.

CDR3 DNA: TGTGCCAGCACATCCACGGGCAGGGGCTACACTGAAGCTTTCTTT. It codes for CASTSTGRGYTEAFF. This chain connects TRBV28 to TRBJ1-1, with D tentatively TRBD1 (6 bases). From germline, CDR1 is MDHEN and CDR2 SYDVKM. Trimming cost V 7 bases and J 3 bases, with 18 bases left between them. This CDR3 is built from 15 residues. Together with reference TRBV28 and TRBJ1-1, the CDR3 gives the full variable domain: DVKVTQSSRYLVKRTGEKVFLECVQDMDHENMFWYRQDPGLGLRLIYFSYDVKMKEKGDIPEGYSVSREKKERFSLILESASTNQTSMYLCASTSTGRGYTEAFFGQGTRLTVV.

There are a few counts of this clonotype. V gene TRBV5-1 combines with J gene TRBJ2-5; 7 nucleotides match TRBD2. With V trimmed by 3 bases and J by 2 bases, 7 bases remained unmatched. The length of the CDR3 is 15 residues. Germline assignment: CDR1 SGHRS and CDR2 YFSETQ. DNA for the CDR3: TGCGCCAGCAGCTCTTCGGGTAGCGGGCAAGAGACCCAGTACTTC. This gives the protein CASSSSGSGQETQYF.

The rearrangement links TRBV9 to TRBJ2-5; a possible D gene is TRBD2 (7 bases). The CDR3 sequence is 15 residues long. V lost 3 bases and J 4 bases, leaving 16 bases between the germline ends. Germline assignment: CDR1 SGDLS and CDR2 YYNGEE. CDR3 amino acids: CASSARGGERETQYF. The CDR3 nucleotides are TGTGCCAGCAGCGCCAGAGGGGGGGAGAGAGAGACCCAGTACTTC.

The rearrangement links TRBV5-6 to TRBJ2-2; D possibly corresponds to TRBD1 (5 bases). CDR3 size: 15 residues. V was clipped by 1 base and J by 4 bases, with 11 bases between them. Per germline, CDR1 SGHDT and CDR2 YYEEEE. This CDR3 reads CASSLKGSSTGELFF. For the CDR3, the DNA is TGTGCCAGCAGCTTGAAGGGGTCTTCCACCGGGGAGCTGTTTTTT. The full variable domain, completed using reference TRBV5-6 and TRBJ2-2, is DAGVTQSPTHLIKTRGQQVTLRCSPKSGHDTVSWYQQALGQGPQFIFQYYEEEERQRGNFPDRFSGHQFPNYSSELNVNALLLGDSALYLCASSLKGSSTGELFFGEGSRLTVL.

This chain uses TRBV18 with TRBJ1-1, with D possibly being TRBD1 (5 bases). The germline V and J ends were trimmed by 3 bases and 5 bases, with 16 bases remaining between them. Germline CDR1 and CDR2: KGHSH and LQKENI. CDR3 size: 15 residues. CDR3 DNA: TGTGCCAGCTCACCCCCGAAGTCGGGGACGACTGAAGCTTTCTTT. This sequence encodes CASSPPKSGTTEAFF.

The chain is built from TRBV20-1 and TRBJ2-1; 14 bases align to TRBD2. Looked up from germline, CDR1 is DFQATT and CDR2 is SNEGSKA (reference sequence). The CDR3 loop spans 15 amino acids. V gave up 3 bases and J gave up 9 bases; unmatched junction bases: 7. The CDR3 is CSARYPGLAGVEQFF. The CDR3 coding sequence is TGCAGTGCTAGGTACCCGGGACTAGCGGGAGTTGAGCAGTTCTTC.

The chain employs TRBV28 and TRBJ1-2; 7 nucleotides align to TRBD1. The V gene's germline CDR1 is MDHEN and CDR2 SYDVKM. This CDR3 contains 12 residues. Trimming at V came to 5 bases and at J to 7 bases, leaving 4 bases not matched to a gene. The CDR3 region has the DNA TGTGCCAGCAGTACGACAGGGAGTGGCTACACCTTC. It encodes CASSTTGSGYTF.

The chain is built from TRBV27 and TRBJ2-1, with TRBD2 matching over 8 bases. V dropped 6 bases and J dropped 8; count of bases not matched to a gene: 9. The CDR3 sequence is 14 residues long. The germline CDR1 and CDR2 sequences are MNHEY and SMNVEV (reference sequence). Here the CDR3 reads CASSLGLGRDEQFF. CDR3 bases: TGTGCCAGCAGCCTGGGACTAGGAAGGGATGAGCAGTTCTTC.